The rows below give T cell receptor beta chains drawn from one sample of a study of shared clonotypes between healthy human individuals. Clones were sequenced by immunoSEQ multiplex PCR, and TCRdb holds only the in-frame ones, with some missing. Of 2 million to 3 million clones in the sample, about 92% were seen once. The sample comprised naive CD4+ T cells sorted from blood. The receptors were sampled from a man aged 18 to 30 in good health. The CDR3 runs from the conserved cysteine through the conserved F or W. The D gene is left open where the match is weak. For some rows the clone size is stated as once, few or many, or as a class when expanded; others skip it.

clone size	V gene	J gene	D gene	CDR3 protein	CDR3 DNA
-	TRBV5-1	TRBJ1-1	TRBD1	CASSLGTGGYAEAFF	TGCGCCAGCAGCTTGGGGACAGGGGGCTATGCTGAAGCTTTCTTT
-	TRBV5-4	TRBJ2-6	-	CASSFDLSGANVLTF	TGTGCCAGCAGCTTCGATCTCTCTGGGGCCAACGTCCTGACTTTC
-	TRBV7-2	TRBJ2-7	TRBD2	CASSASGTNLVYEQYF	TGTGCCAGCAGCGCGTCCGGGACTAACCTGGTCTACGAGCAGTACTTC
-	TRBV5-6	TRBJ2-1	TRBD2	CASSFARLAGRYNEQFF	TGTGCCAGCAGCTTCGCCCGACTAGCGGGAAGGTACAATGAGCAGTTCTTC
-	TRBV28	TRBJ1-6	TRBD1	CASNEQGAYNSPLHF	TGTGCCAGCAACGAACAGGGGGCCTATAATTCACCCCTCCACTTT
-	TRBV7-3	TRBJ2-5	-	CASSSRQQETQYF	TGTGCCAGCAGCTCCCGACAGCAAGAGACCCAGTACTTC
-	TRBV5-1	TRBJ2-7	TRBD2	CASSTAGLAAYEQYF	TGCGCCAGCAGCACCGCGGGACTAGCGGCCTACGAGCAGTACTTC
-	TRBV27	TRBJ1-1	-	CASSFEGRGTEAFF	TGTGCCAGCAGTTTCGAGGGGAGAGGCACTGAAGCTTTCTTT
-	TRBV7-9	TRBJ2-1	TRBD1	CASSSTGQYNEQFF	TGTGCCAGCAGCTCTACGGGACAGTACAATGAGCAGTTCTTC
-	TRBV9	TRBJ2-2	TRBD2	CASSVGTSGALTGELFF	TGTGCCAGCAGCGTAGGGACTAGCGGGGCTCTCACCGGGGAGCTGTTTTTT
-	TRBV5-1	TRBJ2-3	-	CASSLQGTGTDTQYF	TGCGCCAGCAGCTTACAGGGAACCGGCACAGATACGCAGTATTTT
-	TRBV7-6	TRBJ2-7	TRBD1	CASSSVGQGEDEQYF	TGTGCCAGCAGCTCAGTGGGACAGGGCGAGGACGAGCAGTACTTC
-	TRBV4-1	TRBJ2-1	TRBD2	CASSSLPGLANWNEQFF	TGCGCCAGCAGCTCGCTCCCCGGACTAGCCAATTGGAATGAGCAGTTCTTC
-	TRBV7-2	TRBJ2-5	-	CASSLGERETQYF	TGTGCCAGCAGCCTAGGGGAGCGGGAGACCCAGTACTTC
-	TRBV5-1	TRBJ2-7	TRBD2	CASSPTSATYEQYF	TGCGCCAGCAGCCCGACTAGCGCGACCTACGAGCAGTACTTC
-	TRBV5-1	TRBJ2-2	TRBD2	CASSNIAGNTGELFF	TGCGCCAGCAGCAATATAGCGGGGAACACCGGGGAGCTGTTTTTT
-	TRBV30	TRBJ1-5	-	CAWGRDSNQPQHF	TGTGCCTGGGGTAGGGACAGCAATCAGCCCCAGCATTTT
-	TRBV28	TRBJ2-7	-	CASKAANYEQYF	TGTGCCAGCAAGGCCGCGAACTACGAGCAGTACTTC
-	TRBV5-6	TRBJ1-6	TRBD1	CASSAGTGNNSPLHF	TGTGCCAGCAGCGCTGGGACAGGGAATAATTCACCCCTCCACTTT
once	TRBV19	TRBJ1-5	-	CASSRDNNQPQHF	TGTGCCAGTAGTAGGGACAACAATCAGCCCCAGCATTTT
once	TRBV11-2	TRBJ2-3	-	CASSLGHGSPSTDTQYF	TGTGCCAGCAGCTTAGGTCACGGGAGCCCTAGCACAGATACGCAGTATTTT
-	TRBV9	TRBJ2-3	TRBD2	CASSAKPLLAGAGGADTQYF	TGTGCCAGCAGCGCTAAGCCCCTTCTAGCGGGAGCGGGGGGGGCAGATACGCAGTATTTT
-	TRBV7-2	TRBJ2-1	-	CASSQRRGFMGNEQFF	TGTGCCAGCAGCCAACGGCGGGGATTCATGGGCAATGAGCAGTTCTTC
-	TRBV5-6	TRBJ1-6	-	CASSEQERSPLHF	TGTGCCAGCAGCGAGCAGGAACGGTCACCCCTCCACTTT
few	TRBV30	TRBJ1-6	TRBD1	CAWSQTTGRSPLHF	TGTGCCTGGAGCCAGACGACAGGGCGATCACCCCTCCACTTT
-	TRBV5-8	TRBJ1-5	TRBD1	CASSFEIRTGVSNQPQHF	TGTGCCAGCAGCTTTGAAATACGGACAGGGGTGAGCAATCAGCCCCAGCATTTT
few	TRBV11-2	TRBJ2-7	-	CASSLERVSYEQYF	TGTGCCAGCAGCTTAGAGAGGGTGTCCTACGAGCAGTACTTC
-	TRBV2	TRBJ2-3	TRBD1	CASSPQGTDTDTQYF	TGTGCCAGCAGTCCACAGGGGACCGACACAGATACGCAGTATTTT
-	TRBV6-1	TRBJ1-4	-	CASSEVFEITNEKLFF	TGTGCCAGCAGTGAAGTGTTCGAAATAACTAATGAAAAACTGTTTTTT
-	TRBV29-1	TRBJ2-2	-	CSAEGLMGAGELFF	TGCAGCGCAGAGGGCCTTATGGGGGCCGGGGAGCTGTTTTTT
-	TRBV23-1	TRBJ1-5	TRBD1	CASSQSDRGFSQPQHF	TGCGCCAGCAGTCAGTCGGACAGGGGATTCAGTCAGCCCCAGCATTTT
-	TRBV6-1	TRBJ1-5	-	CASSEWGTVSNQPQHF	TGTGCCAGCAGTGAATGGGGGACTGTTAGCAATCAGCCCCAGCATTTT
-	TRBV5-1	TRBJ2-7	TRBD1	CASRRTGTYEQYF	TGCGCCAGCAGAAGGACAGGGACCTACGAGCAGTACTTC
-	TRBV4-1	TRBJ2-7	-	CASSRLYRDPYEQYF	TGCGCCAGCAGCCGACTTTACAGGGATCCCTACGAGCAGTACTTC
-	TRBV27	TRBJ2-7	TRBD2	CASSLSGGSSYEQYF	TGTGCCAGCAGTTTATCTGGCGGGAGTTCCTACGAGCAGTACTTC
-	TRBV19	TRBJ2-7	TRBD1	CASSINRGYEQYF	TGTGCCAGTAGTATTAACAGGGGATACGAGCAGTACTTC
-	TRBV11-1	TRBJ2-3	TRBD1	CASSLGQAWSSADTQYF	TGTGCCAGCAGCCTCGGACAGGCATGGTCCTCCGCAGATACGCAGTATTTT
few	TRBV7-2	TRBJ1-5	-	CASSLAGQGWQPQHF	TGTGCCAGCAGCTTAGCAGGTCAGGGATGGCAGCCCCAGCATTTT
-	TRBV7-6	TRBJ1-4	-	CASSTLPRDSTNEKLFF	TGTGCCAGCAGCACCTTGCCCAGGGACTCAACTAATGAAAAACTGTTTTTT
-	TRBV5-1	TRBJ2-1	-	CASSLAESGGTEQFF	TGCGCCAGCAGCTTGGCGGAGTCAGGGGGGACTGAGCAGTTCTTC
-	TRBV18	TRBJ2-1	TRBD2	CASSRLAGKYNEQFF	TGTGCCAGCTCACGACTAGCGGGAAAGTACAATGAGCAGTTCTTC
-	TRBV5-4	TRBJ2-2	-	CASSIEGSYGELFF	TGTGCCAGCAGCATCGAGGGGTCCTACGGGGAGCTGTTTTTT
-	TRBV27	TRBJ2-1	-	CASSRILTQASNEQFF	TGTGCCAGCAGTCGAATCTTGACCCAAGCAAGCAATGAGCAGTTCTTC
-	TRBV9	TRBJ2-7	-	CASSTTSGTPPYEQYF	TGTGCCAGCAGCACAACCTCCGGGACTCCACCCTACGAGCAGTACTTC
few	TRBV13	TRBJ1-5	-	CASSLGQYVRIGNQPQHF	TGTGCCAGCAGCTTAGGCCAGTATGTCCGCATCGGCAATCAGCCCCAGCATTTT
-	TRBV7-2	TRBJ2-5	-	CASTRVLGGQWGETQYF	TGTGCCAGCACCCGAGTGTTGGGAGGACAGTGGGGGGAGACCCAGTACTTC
-	TRBV6-1	TRBJ2-5	-	CASSEAIRWTQYF	TGTGCCAGCAGTGAAGCGATAAGGTGGACCCAGTACTTC
-	TRBV7-7	TRBJ2-5	-	CASSPGIAPKEETQYF	TGTGCTAGCAGCCCCGGGATAGCCCCTAAGGAAGAGACCCAGTACTTC
-	TRBV29-1	TRBJ1-4	-	CSVEYRNNEKLFF	TGCAGCGTTGAATACAGGAATAATGAAAAACTGTTTTTT
-	TRBV30	TRBJ2-5	-	CAWSERLGARETQYF	TGTGCCTGGAGTGAGCGGTTAGGAGCCAGAGAGACCCAGTACTTC
-	TRBV5-1	TRBJ2-1	TRBD2	CASSSSSGPYNEQFF	TGCGCCAGCAGCTCATCTAGCGGTCCCTACAATGAGCAGTTCTTC
-	TRBV9	TRBJ1-2	-	CASSVIKGKVDGYTF	TGTGCCAGCAGCGTCATAAAGGGGAAAGTCGATGGCTACACCTTC
-	TRBV6-5	TRBJ2-7	-	CASSVQGFSYEQYF	TGTGCCAGCAGTGTACAGGGTTTTTCCTACGAGCAGTACTTC
-	TRBV5-5	TRBJ1-2	-	CASSRGPDSSYTF	TGTGCCAGCAGCCGGGGACCGGACAGCAGCTACACCTTC
-	TRBV19	TRBJ1-3	-	CASRPGTPGNTIYF	TGTGCCAGTAGACCAGGGACACCTGGAAACACCATATATTTT
-	TRBV7-2	TRBJ2-5	TRBD2	CASSSSGLAGGETQYF	TGTGCCAGCAGCTCGTCGGGACTAGCGGGAGGAGAGACCCAGTACTTC
-	TRBV10-2	TRBJ2-7	TRBD2	CASSEIPGLAGGGEQYF	TGCGCCAGCAGCGAGATTCCGGGACTAGCGGGAGGGGGCGAGCAGTACTTC